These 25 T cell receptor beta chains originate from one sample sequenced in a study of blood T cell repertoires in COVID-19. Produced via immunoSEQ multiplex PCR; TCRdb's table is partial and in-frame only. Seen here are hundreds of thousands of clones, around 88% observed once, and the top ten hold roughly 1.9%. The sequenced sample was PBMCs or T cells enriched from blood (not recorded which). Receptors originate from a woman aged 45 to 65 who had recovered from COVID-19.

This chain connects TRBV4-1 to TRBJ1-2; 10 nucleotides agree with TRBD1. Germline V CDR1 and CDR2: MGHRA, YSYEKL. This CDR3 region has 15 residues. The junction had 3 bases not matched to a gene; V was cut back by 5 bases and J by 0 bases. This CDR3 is CASSIGQGANYGYTF. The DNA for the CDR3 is TGCGCCAGCAGCATTGGACAGGGGGCTAACTATGGCTACACCTTC.

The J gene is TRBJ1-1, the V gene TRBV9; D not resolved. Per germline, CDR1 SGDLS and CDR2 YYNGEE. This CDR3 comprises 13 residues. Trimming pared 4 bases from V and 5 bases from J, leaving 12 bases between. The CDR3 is CASSSGSGTEAFF. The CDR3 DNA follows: TGTGCCAGCAGCTCGGGGTCGGGGACTGAAGCTTTCTTT.

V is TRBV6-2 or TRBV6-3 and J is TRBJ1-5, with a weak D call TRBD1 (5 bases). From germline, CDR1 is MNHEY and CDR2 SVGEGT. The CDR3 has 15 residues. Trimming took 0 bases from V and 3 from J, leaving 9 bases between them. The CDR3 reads CASSYSGRDNQPQHF. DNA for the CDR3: TGTGCCAGCAGTTACTCCGGCAGGGACAATCAGCCCCAGCATTTT.

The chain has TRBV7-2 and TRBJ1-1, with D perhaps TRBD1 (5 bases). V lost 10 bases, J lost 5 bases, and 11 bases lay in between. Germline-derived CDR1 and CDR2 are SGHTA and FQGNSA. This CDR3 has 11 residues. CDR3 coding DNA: TGTGCCATCGCGGGGGGAACTGAAGCTTTCTTT. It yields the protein CAIAGGTEAFF.

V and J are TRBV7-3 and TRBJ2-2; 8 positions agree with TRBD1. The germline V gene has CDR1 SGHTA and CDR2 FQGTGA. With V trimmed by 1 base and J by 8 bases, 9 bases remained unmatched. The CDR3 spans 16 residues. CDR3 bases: TGTGCCAGCAGCTTAAGATCCGGACAGGGTAGAGGGGAGCTGTTTTTT. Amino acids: CASSLRSGQGRGELFF.

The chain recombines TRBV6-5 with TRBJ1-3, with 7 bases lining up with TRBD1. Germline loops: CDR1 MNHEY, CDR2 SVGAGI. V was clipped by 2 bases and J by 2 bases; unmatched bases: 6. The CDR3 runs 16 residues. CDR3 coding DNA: TGTGCCAGCAGTTACGGGACAGTAACCACTGGAAACACCATATATTTT. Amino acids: CASSYGTVTTGNTIYF.

CDR3 sequence: CASSSTGGLRGNEQFF. The CDR3, as DNA: TGTGCCAGCAGTTCGACAGGGGGCCTCCGAGGAAATGAGCAGTTCTTC. The genes are TRBV2 and TRBJ2-1; 10 bases are shared with TRBD1. Losses at the gene ends were 5 bases for V and 7 bases for J; bases not matched to a gene: 11. Germline V lookup: CDR1 SNHLY, CDR2 FYNNEI. The CDR3 extends over 16 amino acids.

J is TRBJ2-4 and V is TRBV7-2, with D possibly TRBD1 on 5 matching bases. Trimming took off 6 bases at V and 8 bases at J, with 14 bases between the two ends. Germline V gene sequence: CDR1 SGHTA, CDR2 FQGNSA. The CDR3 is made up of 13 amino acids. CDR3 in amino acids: CASRARGSDIQYF. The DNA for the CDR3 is TGTGCCAGCAGAGCAAGGGGCTCTGACATTCAGTACTTC.

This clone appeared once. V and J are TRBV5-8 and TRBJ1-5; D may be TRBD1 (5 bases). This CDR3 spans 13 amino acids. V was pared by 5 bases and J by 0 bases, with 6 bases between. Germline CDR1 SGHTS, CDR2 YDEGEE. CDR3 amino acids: CASRGDSNQPQHF. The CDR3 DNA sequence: TGTGCCAGCAGAGGGGATAGCAATCAGCCCCAGCATTTT.

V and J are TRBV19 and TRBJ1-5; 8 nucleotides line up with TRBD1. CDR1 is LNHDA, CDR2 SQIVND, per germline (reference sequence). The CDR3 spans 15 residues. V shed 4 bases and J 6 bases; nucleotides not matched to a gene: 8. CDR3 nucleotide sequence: TGTGCCAGTAGTAAGGGCGGGACAGGTAGTCAGCCCCAGCATTTT. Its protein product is CASSKGGTGSQPQHF.

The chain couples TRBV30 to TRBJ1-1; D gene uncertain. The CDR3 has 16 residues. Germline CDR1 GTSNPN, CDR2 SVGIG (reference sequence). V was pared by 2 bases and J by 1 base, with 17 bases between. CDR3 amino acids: CAWSPQRATKNTEAFF. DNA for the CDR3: TGTGCCTGGAGTCCTCAACGCGCGACAAAGAACACTGAAGCTTTCTTT.

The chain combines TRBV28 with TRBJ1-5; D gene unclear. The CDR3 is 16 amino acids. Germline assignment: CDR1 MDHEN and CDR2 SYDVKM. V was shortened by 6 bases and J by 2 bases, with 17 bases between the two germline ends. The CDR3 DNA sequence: TGTGCCAGCAGCCCAGTTACTAGCTATGGCAATCAGCCCCAGCATTTT. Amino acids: CASSPVTSYGNQPQHF.

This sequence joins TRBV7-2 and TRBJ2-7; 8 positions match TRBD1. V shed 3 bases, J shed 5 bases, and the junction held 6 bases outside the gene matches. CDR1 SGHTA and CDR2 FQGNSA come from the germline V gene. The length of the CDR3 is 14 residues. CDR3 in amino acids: CASSLGTGRNEQYF. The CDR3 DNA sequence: TGTGCCAGCAGCTTGGGGACAGGTCGGAACGAGCAGTACTTC.

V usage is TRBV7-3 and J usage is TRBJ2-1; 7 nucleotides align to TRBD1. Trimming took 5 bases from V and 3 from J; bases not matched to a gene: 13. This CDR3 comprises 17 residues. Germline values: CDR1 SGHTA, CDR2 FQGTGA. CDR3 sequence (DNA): TGTGCCAGCAGCCCTCAGACAGGGAGTCGGCTCTACAATGAGCAGTTCTTC. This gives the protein CASSPQTGSRLYNEQFF.

As DNA, the CDR3 is TGTGCCAGCAGTGAATCGGTAGGACGTCTAGCGGGAGATACGCAGTATTTT. Amino acids: CASSESVGRLAGDTQYF. The rearrangement links TRBV25-1 to TRBJ2-3, with TRBD2 matching 8 bases. The CDR3 is 17 amino acids. Germline-derived CDR1 and CDR2 are MGHDK and SYGVNS. V gave up 1 base and J gave up 5 bases; unmatched junction bases: 11.

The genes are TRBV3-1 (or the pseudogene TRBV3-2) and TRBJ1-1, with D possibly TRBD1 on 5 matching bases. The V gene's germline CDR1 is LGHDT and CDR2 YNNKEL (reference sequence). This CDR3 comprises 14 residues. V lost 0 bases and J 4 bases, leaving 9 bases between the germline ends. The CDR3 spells CASSQESGRTEAFF. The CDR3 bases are TGTGCCAGCAGCCAAGAATCAGGGCGCACTGAAGCTTTCTTT.

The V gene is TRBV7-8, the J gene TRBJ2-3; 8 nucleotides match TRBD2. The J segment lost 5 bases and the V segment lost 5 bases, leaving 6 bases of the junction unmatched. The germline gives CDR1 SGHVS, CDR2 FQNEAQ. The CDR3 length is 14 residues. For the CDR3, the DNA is TGTGCCAGCAGCCGGGGGGGTGGAATAGATACGCAGTATTTT. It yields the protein CASSRGGGIDTQYF. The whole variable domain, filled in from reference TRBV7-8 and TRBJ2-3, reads GAGVSQSPRYKVAKRGQDVALRCDPISGHVSLFWYQQALGQGPEFLTYFQNEAQLDKSGLPSDRFFAERPEGSVSTLKIQRTQQEDSAVYLCASSRGGGIDTQYFGPGTRLTVL.

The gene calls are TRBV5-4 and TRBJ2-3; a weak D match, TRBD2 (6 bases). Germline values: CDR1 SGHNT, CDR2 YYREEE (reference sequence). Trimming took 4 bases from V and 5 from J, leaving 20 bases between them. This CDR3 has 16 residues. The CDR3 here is CASSPGGAVPGDTQYF. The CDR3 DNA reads TGTGCCAGCAGCCCAGGAGGGGCGGTCCCAGGAGATACGCAGTATTTT.

For the CDR3, the DNA is TGTGCCAGCAGCCCAACTAGCTCAGCCAAAAACATTCAGTACTTC. Protein: CASSPTSSAKNIQYF. V usage is TRBV7-2 and J usage is TRBJ2-4, with a tentative D call TRBD2 (6 bases). This CDR3 contains 15 residues. Germline loops: CDR1 SGHTA, CDR2 FQGNSA. Between the trimmed V and J ends, which lost 5 bases and 0 bases, there was a span of 11 bases.

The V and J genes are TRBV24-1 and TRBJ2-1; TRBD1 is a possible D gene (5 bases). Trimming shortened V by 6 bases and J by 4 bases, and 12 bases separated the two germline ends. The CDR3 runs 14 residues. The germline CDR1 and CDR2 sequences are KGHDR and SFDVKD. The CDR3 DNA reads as TGTGCCACCAGTAGTGGGGCGCGGTACAATGAGCAGTTCTTC. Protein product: CATSSGARYNEQFF.

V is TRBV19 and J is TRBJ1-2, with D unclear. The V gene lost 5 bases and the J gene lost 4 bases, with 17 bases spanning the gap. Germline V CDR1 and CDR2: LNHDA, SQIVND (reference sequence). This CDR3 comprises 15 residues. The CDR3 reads CASSVFLAPSYGYTF. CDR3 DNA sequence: TGTGCCAGTAGTGTCTTTTTGGCACCTTCCTATGGCTACACCTTC.

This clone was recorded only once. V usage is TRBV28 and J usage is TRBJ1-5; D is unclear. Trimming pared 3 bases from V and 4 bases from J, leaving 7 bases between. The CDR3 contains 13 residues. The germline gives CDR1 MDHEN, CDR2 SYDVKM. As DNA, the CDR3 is TGTGCCAGCAGTTTTCTACGAAATCAGCCCCAGCATTTT. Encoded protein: CASSFLRNQPQHF.

DNA of the CDR3: TGTGCTAGTGGTTGGGGGCAGGGGGAATGGTACGAGCAGTACTTC. Translating gives CASGWGQGEWYEQYF. This chain uses TRBV12-5 with TRBJ2-7; 7 bases match TRBD1. Germline trimming cut 4 bases from V and 4 bases from J; bases unmatched to any gene: 10. The CDR3 totals 15 residues. Germline V CDR1 and CDR2: LGHNT, FRNRAP. Based on the CDR3 plus reference TRBV12-5 and TRBJ2-7, the full variable domain is DARVTQTPRHKVTEMGQEVTMRCQPILGHNTVFWYRQTMMQGLELLAYFRNRAPLDDSGMPKDRFSAEMPDATLATLKIQPSEPRDSAVYFCASGWGQGEWYEQYFGPGTRLTVT.

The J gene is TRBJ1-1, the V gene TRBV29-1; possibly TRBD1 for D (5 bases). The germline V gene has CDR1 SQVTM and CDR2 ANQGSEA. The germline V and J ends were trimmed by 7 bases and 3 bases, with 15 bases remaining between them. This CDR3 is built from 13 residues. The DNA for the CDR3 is TGCAGCGCCGAATCAGGGTGGTACACTGAAGCTTTCTTT. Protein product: CSAESGWYTEAFF.

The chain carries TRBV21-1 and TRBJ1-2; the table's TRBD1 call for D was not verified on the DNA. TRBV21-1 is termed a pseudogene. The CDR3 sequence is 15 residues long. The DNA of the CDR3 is TGTGCCAGCAGCACGGACAGGGGAGCTAACTATGGCTACACCTTC. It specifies CASSTDRGANYGYTF.